This TCR beta chain originates from a study of T cells in Graves' hyperthyroidism and ophthalmopathy (dated 2019 in TCRdb). General notes on the study: Peripheral blood was collected at initial diagnosis, before any treatment. A discovery cohort of 95 to 100 patients, roughly 45 with Graves' ophthalmopathy and roughly 59 with stable Graves' hyperthyroidism, was used to find distinguishing TCR V-J signatures. An independent validation cohort of around 19 hyperthyroidism patients and 17 patients who later progressed to ophthalmopathy tested prospective prediction of ophthalmopathy. The approximately 97 discovery patients were randomly divided into training and test sets at a 7:3 ratio. The study also compared thyroid tissue and blood T-cell repertoires from 5 to 7 Graves' hyperthyroidism patients. Once sampling was done, hyperthyroidism patients were given methimazole at a starting dose of 30 mg daily, whereas ophthalmopathy patients were given high-dose intravenous methylprednisolone. TCR Vbeta CDR3 sequencing of 120 to 150 peripheral blood samples (more than 40 ophthalmopathy, 75 hyperthyroidism and approximately 17 progressor patients) is reported in the paper.

Paper-wide results and their limitations: Most expanded thyroid clonotypes (frequency above 0.001) were also detected in blood, suggesting blood repertoires may reflect thyroid immune responses. A model built on a 13 V-J signature distinguished ophthalmopathy from stable hyperthyroidism, reaching around 88% sensitivity and around 81% specificity in cross-validation and 80%/75% in testing. Sample size was not statistically predetermined, and investigators were not blinded to group allocation. In validation, progression to ophthalmopathy was predicted by the model with 65% to 71% sensitivity and 72% to 85% specificity, a median of approximately 6.5 months before onset.

Ophthalmopathy patients had moderately to severely active disease, Clinical Activity Score of at least 3, NOSPECS grade of at least 4, and duration under 3 months. Exclusion was applied to patients with uncontrolled infections, other autoimmune diseases, pregnancy or lactation. Clinical symptoms, serum thyroxine and TRAb, thyroid ultrasound, and orbital computed tomography formed the basis for the diagnoses. PBMCs were separated from approximately 10 ml of fresh peripheral blood using Ficoll-Paque density gradient centrifugation. Total RNA was extracted with Trizol reagent, and quality was checked on an Agilent 2100 Bioanalyzer. The germline V gene gives CDR1 as SGHRS and CDR2 as YFSETQ. V lost 5 bases and J lost 4 bases, and the count of bases not matched to a germline gene is 9. Inclusive of the bounding cysteine and phenylalanine, the CDR3 is 16 residues long. Only the CDR3 region is kept as DNA, spanning 48 bases read in frame from base 1.

The TCR beta CDR3 regions were amplified from RNA transcripts. A first-round RT-PCR of the TCR CDR3 used the HTBI primer set with the Qiagen OneStep RT-PCR kit. Libraries were constructed in a second round of multiplex PCR, after which size selection and purification were performed. Sequencing of the libraries was done on an Illumina HiSeq2000 using paired-end 100 bp reads. The published analysis was carried out like this. SOAPnuke was used to process the raw data, removing reads that contained adapters or uncalled bases, had a mean Phred below 15, or lacked an exact match to the constant primer or identifier. COPE v1.2.5 was used to merge high-quality paired reads, and clonotypes were defined as unique nucleotide sequences. Clonotypes were aligned to IMGT TRBV, TRBD and TRBJ reference segments using MiTCR v1.1. The analysis included only V-J combinations with a frequency above 0.0001, which together covered around 99% of the repertoires. A TCS score was defined as the ratio of F50 (clonal expansion) to E x V (chaos), with BLOSUM62-based TCRdist applied between CDR3 peptides within each V-J. Welch's t-statistics and random forest reduced roughly 530 V-J features to some 14, which were used in a naive Bayes classifier (R e1071). TCRdb reprocessing: public reads trimmed at Q25 with fastp, clones called with MiXCR, in-frame beta chains kept. One record per CDR3 amino acid sequence lists the most common genes and DNA. The V and J calls and clone size are TCRdb's, not the authors'. In all, the sample holds 200,000 to 250,000 distinct CDR3 sequences, and roughly 22% of those were seen once. The top ten hold approximately 35% of the sample.

This clonotype was found many times. Its specific antigen is unknown. No base-level quality is on record; no much larger clone is a single base apart. The sequence was obtained from a woman in her 40s with Graves' ophthalmopathy. The sequenced sample consisted of blood. Rearrangement joined TRBV5-1 to TRBJ2-7, with 13 central nucleotides matching TRBD2. In nucleotides, the sequence is TGCGCCAGCAGAGACACGGGACTAGCGGGACTTTACGAGCAGTACTTC. Its translation reads: CASRDTGLAGLYEQYF.